This T cell receptor (beta chain) was sequenced in a study of preoperative IRX-2 immunotherapy in early breast cancer. TCRdb's table, derived via immunoSEQ multiplex PCR, lists solely in-frame clones and lacks some. This sample carries 39,000 or so clones, approximately 75% of them seen once, and the ten largest clones take 0.95% to 1.5%. The germline CDR1 and CDR2 sequences are SGDLS and YYNGEE. The CDR3 spans 12 residues. V was cut by 7 bases and J by 1 base, with 9 bases left in between. Treatment noted: preoperative locoregional IRX-2 cytokine immunotherapy. The chain recombines TRBV9 with TRBJ2-7; D gene ambiguous. The sequence was collected from a human donor with breast cancer. This specimen was tumor tissue, taken after IRX-2 immunotherapy. CDR3 sequence: CASWMPSYEQYF. Here the CDR3 DNA reads TGTGCCAGCTGGATGCCTTCCTACGAGCAGTACTTC.